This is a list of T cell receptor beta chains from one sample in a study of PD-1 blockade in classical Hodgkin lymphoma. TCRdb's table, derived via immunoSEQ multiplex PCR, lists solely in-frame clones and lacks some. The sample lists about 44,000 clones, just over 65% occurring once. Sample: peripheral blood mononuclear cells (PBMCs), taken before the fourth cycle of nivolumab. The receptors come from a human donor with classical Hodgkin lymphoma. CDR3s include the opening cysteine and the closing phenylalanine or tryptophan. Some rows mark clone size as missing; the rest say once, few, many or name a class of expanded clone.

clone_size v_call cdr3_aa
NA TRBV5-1 CASSPGQYGYEQYF
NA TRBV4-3 CASSRGPGTSGGASETQYF
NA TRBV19 CASSIELGRAHIQYF
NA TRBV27 CASSFRTHLTGLAYNEQFF
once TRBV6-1 CASTQDNYGYTF
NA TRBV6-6 CASSSSPEAFF
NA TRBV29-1 CSVVYTEAFF
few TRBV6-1 CASSERDTTEVSPLHF
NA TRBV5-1 CASSLGRGSTDTQYF
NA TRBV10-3 CATGWGEGDTQYF
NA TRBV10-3 CAISPTGGGNQPQHF
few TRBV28 CASSWDLAQPQHF
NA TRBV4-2 CASSPRLAGDTDTQYF
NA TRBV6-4 CATPFEKLFF
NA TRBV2 CASSRQVPSTDTQYF
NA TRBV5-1 CASSPEVAGADTQYF
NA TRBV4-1 CASSHAGQGNTEAFF
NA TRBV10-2 CASRRSNVGAWDTQYF
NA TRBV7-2 CASSRTLTYEQYF
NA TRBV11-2 CASSFEGASTDTQYF
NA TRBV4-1 CASSQGTGPATNEKLFF
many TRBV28 CASSSETGGGEKLFF
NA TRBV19 CASSIFQVRGSGSNQPQHF
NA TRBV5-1 CASSLGPGPNYGYTF
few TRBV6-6 CASSSPSKFNEQFF
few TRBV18 CASSGDRGPYEQYF
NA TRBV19 CASSIHSSYNEQFF
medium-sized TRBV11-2 CASSLKGSPLHF
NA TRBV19 CASQRGGGQPQHF
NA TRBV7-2 CASSLPGLSSYEQYF
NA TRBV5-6 CASSLQGAGETQYF
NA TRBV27 CASSPRSGGLWETQYF
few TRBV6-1 CASSTASGAYEQYF
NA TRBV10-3 CASSRTSGSVDTQYF
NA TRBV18 CASSSPQSEQYF
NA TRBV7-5 CASSRDYEQYF
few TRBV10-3 CAIMSREAFF
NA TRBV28 CASSRGQTSFLHF
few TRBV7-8 CASSYIAGRHGYTF
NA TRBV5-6 CASSLVGGSLYEQYF
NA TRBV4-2 CASSQVGAGDEKLFF
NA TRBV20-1 CSAAPGNEQFF
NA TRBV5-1 CASSLDAGTGELFF
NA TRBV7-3 CASSTGGGTGELFF
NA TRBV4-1 CASSPTGVNEQFF
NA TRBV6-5 CASSYGDSTYEQYF
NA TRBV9 CASSVGQGEETQYF
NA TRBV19 CASSIEGWNQPQHF
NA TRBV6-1 CASSENGVSYGYTF
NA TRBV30 CAWSPSDTNQPQHF
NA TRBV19 CASSKSGVRETQYF
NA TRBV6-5 CASSYAAGGYNEQFF
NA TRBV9 CASSRPGQGVDTQYF
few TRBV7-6 CASSLGRGGGNYGYTF
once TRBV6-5 CASSYSDRGRAYEQYF
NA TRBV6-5 CASSKPGAYEQYF
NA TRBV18 CASSPAGQAYEQYF
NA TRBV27 CASSLYPPQQGRTEAFF
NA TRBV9 CASSPRLTGGYEQYF
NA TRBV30 CAWSVWQGSFQETQYF